These 20 T cell receptor beta chains were sequenced from one sample in a study of T cell responses to AZD1222 COVID-19 vaccine. Data came from immunoSEQ multiplex PCR; TCRdb stores just in-frame clones and leaves some out. The sample has around 140,000 clones, about nine tenths seen once; the top ten hold roughly 1.8%. Sequenced material: peripheral blood, taken on day 0 of AZD1222 vaccination. These receptor sequences come from an adult in good health.

V usage is TRBV6-5 and J usage is TRBJ2-7; D is unclear. This CDR3 has 11 amino acids. Germline V gene lookup returns CDR1 MNHEY and CDR2 SVGAGI. Trimming removed 6 bases from V and 10 bases from J, with 13 bases in between. CDR3 sequence (DNA): TGTGCCAGCAGCCCGGACCACCACCAGTACTTC. This sequence encodes CASSPDHHQYF.

The rearrangement joins TRBV29-1 to TRBJ2-1, with D hard to call. V was trimmed by 7 bases and J by 0 bases, leaving 16 bases between them. Germline assignment: CDR1 SQVTM and CDR2 ANQGSEA. The CDR3 totals 15 residues. CDR3 coding DNA: TGCAGCGCCCTAGGGTTCCCCCCCTCCTACAATGAGCAGTTCTTC. Amino acids: CSALGFPPSYNEQFF.

This chain uses TRBV24-1 with TRBJ2-1; 12 bases line up with TRBD2. Germline-derived CDR1 and CDR2 are KGHDR and SFDVKD. The CDR3 is made up of 19 amino acids. After removal of 3 bases from V and 0 bases from J, the junction contained 8 bases not matched to a gene. The CDR3 region has the DNA TGTGCCACCAGTGATCCATCAACTAGCGGGAGGTTCTCCTACAATGAGCAGTTCTTC. Residues: CATSDPSTSGRFSYNEQFF.

The rearrangement links TRBV9 to TRBJ2-1; the D gene is possibly TRBD2 (5 bases). CDR1 is SGDLS, CDR2 YYNGEE, per germline. The V gene lost 1 base and the J gene lost 9 bases, with 14 bases spanning the gap. This CDR3 has 14 amino acids. CDR3 bases: TGTGCCAGCAGCGTAACCCTATCTGGAGGTGAGCAGTTCTTC. Translation gives CASSVTLSGGEQFF.

The table lists this clone with a count of one. In DNA form, the CDR3 reads TGTGCCAGCAGTTACTCGGTGGGGGGGAATCAGCCCCAGCATTTT. Its translation is CASSYSVGGNQPQHF. The gene calls are TRBV6-5 and TRBJ1-5; TRBD1 is a possible D gene (5 bases). This CDR3 contains 15 residues. In germline, CDR1 is MNHEY, CDR2 SVGAGI. Trimming left V 0 bases short and J 4 bases short, with 10 bases between.

The gene calls are TRBV7-9 and TRBJ2-3; TRBD1 matches 8 bases. Per the germline V gene, CDR1 is SEHNR and CDR2 is FQNEAQ (reference sequence). V trimming: 5 bases; J trimming: 2 bases; junction bases outside the gene matches: 21. This CDR3 has 20 residues. The CDR3 loop reads CASSTIRTGPRYLPTDTQYF. The CDR3 DNA reads TGTGCCAGCAGCACAATCCGGACAGGGCCGAGATATCTACCCACAGATACGCAGTATTTT.

This clone was seen only once. The rearrangement uses TRBV19 and TRBJ1-5, with 9 bases matching TRBD1. The V segment lost 7 bases and the J segment 1 base; nucleotides outside the gene matches: 5. The CDR3 sequence is 15 residues long. The germline V gene has CDR1 LNHDA and CDR2 SQIVND (reference sequence). The CDR3 DNA follows: TGTGCCAGTAATCGACAGGGGGGAAGCAATCAGCCCCAGCATTTT. It codes for CASNRQGGSNQPQHF.

This rearrangement joins TRBV3-1 (or the pseudogene TRBV3-2) to TRBJ2-4; 7 bases fit TRBD2. Trimming took 4 bases from V and 1 from J; bases not matched to a gene: 7. This CDR3 region has 16 residues. Germline lookup yields CDR1 LGHDT and CDR2 YNNKEL (reference sequence). DNA of the CDR3: TGTGCCAGCAGCCCCAACGGGGGGTTCGCCAAAAACATTCAGTACTTC. As protein: CASSPNGGFAKNIQYF.

The CDR3 loop is CASSPRGQGSASEAFF. In DNA form, the CDR3 reads TGCGCCAGCAGCCCAAGAGGGCAGGGGAGTGCCTCTGAAGCTTTCTTT. The gene calls are TRBV5-1 and TRBJ1-1; the D gene is possibly TRBD1 (6 bases). The CDR3 runs 16 residues. The V end lost 4 bases, the J end lost 6 bases, and 22 bases lay between the germline ends. Germline V gene sequence: CDR1 SGHRS, CDR2 YFSETQ.

This rearrangement joins TRBV5-1 to TRBJ1-1; D unclear. The CDR3 sequence is 13 residues long. V was cut by 4 bases and J by 1 base, with 8 bases left in between. Germline V gene lookup returns CDR1 SGHRS and CDR2 YFSETQ. The CDR3 nucleotides are TGCGCCAGCAGCCAGGACGGGAACACTGAAGCTTTCTTT. Its protein product is CASSQDGNTEAFF.

The rearrangement joins TRBV7-3 to TRBJ2-6; no firm D call. The V gene lost 7 bases and the J gene lost 4 bases, with 14 bases spanning the gap. The CDR3 extends over 15 amino acids. CDR1 is SGHTA and CDR2 is FQGTGA in the germline V gene. The CDR3: CASTMSPSGANVLTF. Here the CDR3 DNA reads TGTGCCAGCACCATGAGTCCGTCCGGGGCCAACGTCCTGACTTTC.

V and J are TRBV5-4 and TRBJ2-5, with 7 nucleotides matching TRBD2. Germline-derived CDR1 and CDR2 are SGHNT and YYREEE (reference sequence). The CDR3 runs 15 residues. V lost 4 bases and J lost 5; bases outside the gene matches: 11. This chain's CDR3 is CASSPAGDRDETQYF. As DNA, the CDR3 is TGTGCCAGCAGCCCGGCGGGAGATCGGGATGAGACCCAGTACTTC. The whole variable domain, remainder taken from reference TRBV5-4 and TRBJ2-5, is ETGVTQSPTHLIKTRGQQVTLRCSSQSGHNTVSWYQQALGQGPQFIFQYYREEENGRGNFPPRFSGLQFPNYSSELNVNALELDDSALYLCASSPAGDRDETQYFGPGTRLLVL.

This chain joins TRBV27 and TRBJ2-7, with D perhaps matching TRBD2 (5 bases). Trimming removed 8 bases at V and 2 bases at J, with 19 bases between. The germline CDR1 and CDR2 sequences are MNHEY and SMNVEV (reference sequence). This CDR3 contains 15 residues. CDR3 residues: CASSQYRGLTYEQYF. In DNA form, the CDR3 reads TGTGCCAGCTCGCAGTATCGGGGTTTGACCTACGAGCAGTACTTC.

J is TRBJ1-1 and V is TRBV6-6; TRBD1 agrees at 8 bases. With 5 bases clipped from V and 1 base from J, the junction kept 24 bases outside the gene matches. CDR3 length: 21 residues. Germline V lookup: CDR1 MNHNY, CDR2 SVGAGI (reference sequence). The DNA for the CDR3 is TGTGCCAGCAGTCCTGTCCCGGATGCAGGGGGCGCGGAGGAGAGGAACACTGAAGCTTTCTTT. Translating gives CASSPVPDAGGAEERNTEAFF.

This chain joins TRBV2 and TRBJ2-1; 10 positions agree with TRBD2. Germline assignment: CDR1 SNHLY and CDR2 FYNNEI. The trim removed 6 bases at V and 2 bases at J, leaving 4 bases unmatched. The CDR3 length is 15 residues. This CDR3 is CASRASGRTYNEQFF. CDR3 DNA: TGTGCCAGCAGGGCTAGCGGGAGAACCTACAATGAGCAGTTCTTC.

The rearrangement joins TRBV3-1 (or the pseudogene TRBV3-2) to TRBJ1-6, with no clear D. This CDR3 comprises 16 residues. Germline assignment: CDR1 LGHDT and CDR2 YNNKEL (reference sequence). V was trimmed by 2 bases and J by 3 bases, leaving 11 bases between them. The CDR3 loop reads CASSQQTGIYNSPLHF. The CDR3 nucleotides are TGTGCCAGCAGCCAACAGACTGGGATCTATAATTCACCCCTCCACTTT.

This rearrangement joins TRBV13 to TRBJ2-5, with unresolved D. In germline, CDR1 is PRHDT, CDR2 FYEKMQ (reference sequence). This CDR3 spans 14 amino acids. V lost 0 bases, J lost 1 base, and 6 bases lay in between. The CDR3 DNA sequence: TGTGCCAGCAGCTTAGGTTGGGGCCAAGAGACCCAGTACTTC. As protein: CASSLGWGQETQYF.

The rearrangement uses TRBV5-1 and TRBJ1-1, with D hard to call. Trimming removed 3 bases from V and 2 bases from J, with 8 bases in between. In germline, CDR1 is SGHRS, CDR2 YFSETQ. CDR3 size: 13 residues. CDR3 sequence (DNA): TGCGCCAGCAGCTCCGTTGTAAACACTGAAGCTTTCTTT. Its translation: CASSSVVNTEAFF.

This clone was detected only once. The V gene is TRBV7-8, the J gene TRBJ1-2; possible D gene TRBD1, 5 bases. The ends were cut back, 2 bases at V and 6 bases at J, with 13 bases in the middle. The CDR3 is 14 amino acids. Germline CDR1 is SGHVS and CDR2 is FQNEAQ. CDR3 bases: TGTGCCAGCAGCTTACGTTGGGGGGTTAATGGCTACACCTTC. Its protein is CASSLRWGVNGYTF.

With respect to this clone: Other DNA sequences from this sample encode an identical CDR3 as well. The chain carries TRBV5-1 and TRBJ2-2; 8 bases map to TRBD2. The J segment lost 0 bases and the V segment lost 4 bases, leaving 2 bases of the junction unmatched. The CDR3 is 15 residues long. CDR1 and CDR2 (germline): SGHRS, YFSETQ. The CDR3 here is CASSASGPNTGELFF. CDR3 sequence (DNA): TGCGCCAGCAGCGCTAGCGGGCCGAACACCGGGGAGCTGTTTTTT.